This TCR beta chain is drawn from a study of regulatory T cells in long-lasting Graves disease. Specified time point: persistent/refractory GD, antithyroid drugs over 5 years with positive TRAb. PBMCs were the source of the RNA used for TCR sequencing. This clonotype came up a few times. Trimming took 3 bases from V and 5 from J, leaving 13 bases between them. The CDR3 is made up of 13 amino acids. The V gene's germline CDR1 is DFQATT and CDR2 SNEGSKA (reference sequence). With iRepertoire HTBI primers and Arm-PCR of CDR3 regions, TCR beta libraries were built. One entry per CDR3 protein, called by TCRdb with MiXCR from the multiplex PCR reads. The sample contains over 450,000 distinct CDR3 sequences, about 22% of which appear only once.

This sequence joins TRBV20-1 and TRBJ1-1; D uncertain. The specimen comprised peripheral blood mononuclear cells (PBMCs), sampled when the disease was refractory, from a patient treated with antithyroid drugs. The sequence derives from a female donor with Graves disease. CDR3 sequence: CSASEGRTTEAFF. Written as DNA, the CDR3 is TGCAGTGCTAGCGAGGGTCGAACGACTGAAGCTTTCTTT.